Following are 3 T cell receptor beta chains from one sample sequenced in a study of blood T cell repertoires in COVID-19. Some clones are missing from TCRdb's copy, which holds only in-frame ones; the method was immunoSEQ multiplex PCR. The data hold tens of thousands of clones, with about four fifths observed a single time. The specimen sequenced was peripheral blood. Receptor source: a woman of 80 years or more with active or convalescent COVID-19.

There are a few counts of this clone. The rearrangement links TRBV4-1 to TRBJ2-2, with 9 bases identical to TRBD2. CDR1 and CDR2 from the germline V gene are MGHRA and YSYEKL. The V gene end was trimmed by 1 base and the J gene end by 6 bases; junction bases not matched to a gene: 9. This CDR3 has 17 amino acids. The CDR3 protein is CASSQVAGGLKAGELFF. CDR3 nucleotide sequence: TGCGCCAGCAGCCAAGTCGCGGGGGGGCTCAAGGCCGGGGAGCTGTTTTTT.

CDR3 bases: TGTGCCAGCAGTGAAACCCCAGGGGTGGGTGGCTACACCTTC. Translated: CASSETPGVGGYTF. This rearrangement joins TRBV6-1 to TRBJ1-2; perhaps TRBD1 as D (6 bases). Per the germline V gene, CDR1 is MNHNS and CDR2 is SASEGT. V was shortened by 2 bases and J by 7 bases, with 14 bases between the two germline ends. This CDR3 contains 14 residues.

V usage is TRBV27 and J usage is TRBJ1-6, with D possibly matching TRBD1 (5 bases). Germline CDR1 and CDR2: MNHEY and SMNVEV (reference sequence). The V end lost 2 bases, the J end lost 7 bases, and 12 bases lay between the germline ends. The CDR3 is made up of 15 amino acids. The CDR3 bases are TGTGCCAGCAGTTTAGGACATCGGACGAATTCACCCCTCCACTTT. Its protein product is CASSLGHRTNSPLHF.